The clone carrying this T cell receptor beta chain was counted between two and nine times. This record belongs to a study of T cells in Graves' hyperthyroidism and ophthalmopathy. The TCR beta CDR3 regions underwent amplification using RNA transcripts as the source. The HTBI primer set drove a first-round RT-PCR of the TCR CDR3. TCRdb analysed the multiplex PCR reads with MiXCR anew, one entry per CDR3 protein. Among some 500,000 distinct CDR3 sequences listed, 14% were seen once. The CDR3 loop spans 16 amino acids. The V gene's germline CDR1 is MGHRA and CDR2 YSYEKL. V was pared by 2 bases and J by 0 bases, with 1 base of the junction left unmatched.

The V gene is TRBV4-1, the J gene TRBJ2-6, with 7 positions matching TRBD1. Sequencing input: blood. The clonotype comes from a woman aged 18-30 years with Graves' hyperthyroidism. The CDR3 reads CASSQQGVSGANVLTF. The CDR3 bases are TGCGCCAGCAGCCAACAGGGGGTCTCTGGGGCCAACGTCCTGACTTTC.